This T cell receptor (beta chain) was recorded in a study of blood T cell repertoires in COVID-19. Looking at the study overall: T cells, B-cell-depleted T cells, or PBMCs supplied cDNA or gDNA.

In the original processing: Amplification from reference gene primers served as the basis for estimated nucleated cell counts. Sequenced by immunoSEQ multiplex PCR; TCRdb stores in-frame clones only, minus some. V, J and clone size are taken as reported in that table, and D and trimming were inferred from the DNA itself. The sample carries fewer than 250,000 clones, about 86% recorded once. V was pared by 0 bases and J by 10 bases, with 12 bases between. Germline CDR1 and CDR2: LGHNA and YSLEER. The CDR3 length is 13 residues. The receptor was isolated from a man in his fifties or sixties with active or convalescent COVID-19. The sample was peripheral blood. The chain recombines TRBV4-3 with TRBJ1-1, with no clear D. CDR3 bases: TGCGCCAGCAGCCAAGATTATAGGCAGCGAGCTTTCTTT. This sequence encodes CASSQDYRQRAFF.